This section outlines one T cell receptor (beta chain) sequence together with its context. The target of this receptor is not known. No much larger clone exists at a distance of one base, and base qualities are not known. The germline V gene encodes CDR1 SNHLY and CDR2 FYNNEI. V sheds 4 bases and J sheds 10 bases, leaving 9 bases between their ends. The CDR3 spans 11 residues, from the cysteine through the phenylalanine. Only the CDR3 region is kept as DNA, spanning 33 bases read in frame from base 1. This sample is drawn from a study of beta chain features in type 1 diabetes (dated by TCRdb to the late 2010s). Regarding the study in general: Mean age, gender distribution, total cell number and subset yield did not differ between patients and healthy donors. In the study, TCRB repertoires of sorted circulating CD4+ T cell subsets from recently diagnosed type 1 diabetes patients were compared with those of matched healthy donors. Regulatory and stem cell-like memory subsets were isolated from only 8 patients and about eight healthy donors, whereas naive and central memory subsets came from all 30 or so donors. A total of around 110,000,000 sorted cells were examined across all samples, and RNA yield correlated strongly with the number of cells per subset.

A single peripheral blood draw of approximately 120 mL on average was collected from each donor into heparinised tubes. Using a panel that included CD45RO, CCR7, CD25, CD127, CD95 and CD27, naive, central memory, regulatory and stem cell-like memory CD4+ T cells were sorted on a BD FACSAria II. Every sorted population had a purity above 98%. PBMCs were isolated immediately by Lymphoprep density gradient centrifugation and stained directly without culture. So that batch effects would be minimized, each experiment stained and sorted samples in pairs, pairing one healthy donor with one patient. All of the isolated RNA was reverse transcribed with the High Capacity cDNA Reverse Transcription Kit, so expressed TCRB transcripts were sequenced. Naive, central memory and regulatory T cell samples underwent deep immunoSEQ sequencing, averaging about 3.3 million total reads per sample. Sorted cells were lysed in RLT buffer, and RNA was extracted using DNase-treated RNeasy Micro or Mini kits according to cell number. Each cell subset was processed on its own to prevent cross-contamination, while patient and healthy donor samples were processed together. The immunoSEQ multiplex PCR was used to amplify TCRB sequences from cDNA, generating 87-bp fragments that spanned the CDR3 region. The amplicons were sequenced using the Illumina HiSeq platform. Per the authors' processing: PCR bias was corrected computationally using synthetic template baselines, and reads within Hamming distance 2 were collapsed, with unmergeable singletons discarded. Reads were aligned against IMGT to assign V, D and J genes, CDR3 length and insertions or deletions at six rearrangement sites. Clonotype counts were normalized to sorted cell number within each subset before computing true diversity and Gini coefficients with the tcR R package. The overlap coefficient, calculated on TCRB nucleotide sequences, was used to measure repertoire sharing. Out-of-frame TCRB sequences from naive cells were analyzed as a proxy for the pre-selection repertoire. Drawn from immuneACCESS, this table holds only the in-frame rearrangements with V and J called that TCRdb kept. Clones are partly lost; checked studies trace under half to an unresolved V gene and leave the rest unexplained. That table gives V, J and clone size, and the DNA gave D and trimming. A total of 680,000 or so clones appear in this sample, under 15% of them only once. Roughly 0.022% of the sample is held by the ten biggest clonotypes.

Study-wide conclusions, independent of this receptor: Naive, central memory and regulatory TCRB repertoires appeared to be more alike among patients than among healthy donors. A moderate but significant shortening of TCRB CDR3 length was observed in type 1 diabetes patients in all four CD4+ subsets. Patients with type 1 diabetes made fewer insertions and deleted more nucleotides at VDJ recombination sites, implying thymic rearrangement abnormalities. PCR may preferentially amplify shorter templates, but because patient and control samples were amplified and corrected together, any resulting skew would affect both groups equally. Only small numbers of individuals were included in the HLA sub-analyses, which left unresolved whether HLA type had any influence on TCRB rearrangement. Sequencing cDNA rather than genomic DNA could over-represent highly expressing activated cells, although activation and CD3 levels did not differ between groups.

The TCR originated in a man between 18 and 29 years old with type 1 diabetes. The V gene is TRBV2 and the J gene is TRBJ2-3; no confident D gene assignment can be made. The sequencing input was naive CD4+ T cells from blood. This specimen's cell subset or site label, interpreted: true naive CD4+ T cells. The CDR3 protein is CASSGDTAQYF. The nucleotide sequence reads TGTGCCAGCAGTGGCGACACGGCGCAGTATTTT.